Each of the 20 T cell receptor beta chains below was sequenced from the same sample in a study of blood T cell repertoires in COVID-19. The table came from immunoSEQ multiplex PCR; TCRdb's copy has only in-frame clones and leaves some out. The sample gives a few hundred thousand clones, 85% to 90% of which show up once; 4% to 5% is in the top ten. The sequenced sample consisted of peripheral blood. Receptor source: a woman between 40 and 50 years old who had recovered from COVID-19.

The chain employs TRBV7-6 and TRBJ2-7, with 8 bases lining up with TRBD1. The CDR3 is 12 amino acids. CDR1 and CDR2 from the germline V gene are SGHVS and FNYEAQ. Germline trimming cut 5 bases from V and 4 bases from J; bases unmatched to any gene: 1. In nucleotides, the CDR3 is TGTGCCAGCAGCGACAGGGGTTACGAGCAGTACTTC. Amino acids: CASSDRGYEQYF.

Comment on this clone: Mismatch with germline at one junction end may stem from a read error. The chain carries TRBV5-6 and TRBJ2-2; maybe TRBD1 (6 bases). Germline V CDR1 and CDR2: SGHDT, YYEEEE. This CDR3 is 13 amino acids long. CDR3 residues: CASRRDNTGELFF. The CDR3 DNA is TGTGCCAGCAGACGGGACAACACAGGGGAGCTGTTTTTT.

This chain uses TRBV19 with TRBJ2-5; 7 nucleotides line up with TRBD1. The CDR3 is made up of 16 amino acids. Trimming at V came to 0 bases and at J to 4 bases, leaving 8 bases not matched to a gene. Germline V CDR1 and CDR2: LNHDA, SQIVND (reference sequence). The CDR3 sequence is CASSIDPYSGGETQYF. The CDR3 bases are TGTGCCAGTAGTATAGATCCCTACTCAGGGGGAGAGACCCAGTACTTC.

The rearrangement uses TRBV6-6 and TRBJ2-7, with a weak D call TRBD1 (5 bases). V lost 0 bases and J 7 bases, leaving 10 bases between the germline ends. CDR3 length: 13 amino acids. Germline CDR1 and CDR2: MNHNY and SVGAGI (reference sequence). The CDR3 sequence: CASSYSGVLEQYF. CDR3 sequence (DNA): TGTGCCAGCAGTTACTCAGGGGTTCTGGAGCAGTACTTC.

The V and J genes are TRBV24-1 and TRBJ2-5; the D gene is possibly TRBD1 (5 bases). Trimming removed 5 bases from V and 4 bases from J, with 7 bases in between. The CDR3 has 12 amino acids. The germline gives CDR1 KGHDR, CDR2 SFDVKD. The CDR3 loop is CATSVQGETQYF. DNA of the CDR3: TGTGCCACCAGTGTCCAGGGAGAGACCCAGTACTTC.

The rearrangement joins TRBV18 to TRBJ1-2; D gene unclear. This CDR3 is 13 amino acids long. The V and J ends lost 3 bases and 4 bases respectively, with 9 bases between them. Germline V lookup: CDR1 KGHSH, CDR2 LQKENI. The CDR3 reads CASSPGGSYGYTF. CDR3 coding DNA: TGTGCCAGCTCACCGGGAGGATCCTATGGCTACACCTTC.

The chain joins TRBV23-1 to TRBJ2-7, with D hard to call. TRBV23-1 has ORF status, its function being uncertain. The CDR3 totals 18 residues. V was clipped by 2 bases and J by 2 bases, with 22 bases between them. CDR3 loop: CASSQNVLFPNPPYEQYV. CDR3 nucleotide sequence: TGCGCCAGCAGTCAAAACGTTCTATTTCCAAATCCTCCCTACGAGCAGTACGTC.

V gene TRBV10-3 combines with J gene TRBJ2-1; no clear D gene. The germline gives CDR1 ENHRY, CDR2 SYGVKD. Trimming removed 7 bases from V and 5 bases from J, with 9 bases in between. The CDR3 totals 12 residues. Here the CDR3 reads CAIKVVNNEQFF. As DNA, the CDR3 is TGTGCCATCAAAGTAGTGAACAATGAGCAGTTCTTC.

The chain employs TRBV4-1 and TRBJ2-1, with 7 positions matching TRBD1. In germline, CDR1 is MGHRA, CDR2 YSYEKL. V was clipped by 0 bases and J by 0 bases; unmatched bases: 2. The CDR3 loop spans 16 amino acids. CDR3 in DNA: TGCGCCAGCAGCCAAGATTCAGGGGGCTCCTACAATGAGCAGTTCTTC. It specifies CASSQDSGGSYNEQFF.

This clone occurred once. V gene TRBV5-1 combines with J gene TRBJ2-2; no reliable D call. Germline V lookup: CDR1 SGHRS, CDR2 YFSETQ. The ends were cut back, 4 bases at V and 3 bases at J, with 7 bases in the middle. CDR3 length: 13 residues. CDR3 loop: CASSLGYTGELFF. The CDR3 DNA sequence: TGCGCCAGCAGCCTAGGATACACCGGGGAGCTGTTTTTT.

V and J are TRBV11-2 and TRBJ2-7; a possible D gene is TRBD1 (5 bases). The CDR3 runs to 14 residues. V dropped 4 bases and J dropped 2 bases, with 12 bases sitting between them. Germline V gene sequence: CDR1 SGHAT, CDR2 FQNNGV. This CDR3 reads CASSWGTTTYEQYF. The CDR3 coding sequence is TGTGCCAGCAGCTGGGGCACGACGACCTACGAGCAGTACTTC. The full variable domain, in which reference TRBV11-2 and TRBJ2-7 provide the parts outside the CDR3, is EAGVAQSPRYKIIEKRQSVAFWCNPISGHATLYWYQQILGQGPKLLIQFQNNGVVDDSQLPKDRFSAERLKGVDSTLKIQPAKLEDSAVYLCASSWGTTTYEQYFGPGTRLTVT.

J is TRBJ2-7 and V is TRBV30; a possible D gene is TRBD2 (5 bases). V was clipped by 3 bases and J by 4 bases, with 22 bases between them. CDR3 size: 16 residues. Germline-derived CDR1 and CDR2 are GTSNPN and SVGIG (reference sequence). CDR3 DNA: TGTGCCTGGAGCTACCTCGGATCCCGCTCGGGGTACGAGCAGTACTTC. This translates into CAWSYLGSRSGYEQYF.

The chain recombines TRBV6-4 with TRBJ1-3; D gene unclear. V lost 4 bases and J 9 bases, leaving 16 bases between the germline ends. Germline V lookup: CDR1 MRHNA, CDR2 SNTAGT. The CDR3 contains 14 residues. CDR3 DNA: TGTGCCAGCAGTGTTCTCCCCAGCCCAGGCACCATATATTTT. Translating gives CASSVLPSPGTIYF.

The J gene is TRBJ1-1, the V gene TRBV21-1; the table's D call TRBD1 went unverified against the DNA. TRBV21-1 is deemed a pseudogene. CDR3 length: 15 amino acids. The CDR3 bases are TGTGCCAGCAGCATCTGGACAGAGAAGAACACTGAAGCTTTCTTT. Translation: CASSIWTEKNTEAFF.

The chain combines TRBV28 with TRBJ1-2, with 7 bases matching TRBD1. V trimming: 4 bases; J trimming: 2 bases; junction bases outside the gene matches: 10. CDR3 length equals 16 residues. Per germline, CDR1 MDHEN and CDR2 SYDVKM. The CDR3 nucleotides are TGTGCCAGCAGTTCTAGACGCCGGGACAGAAACTATGGCTACACCTTC. This gives the protein CASSSRRRDRNYGYTF.

The chain employs TRBV13 and TRBJ2-7, with 8 bases lining up with TRBD2. This CDR3 has 14 residues. Germline V lookup: CDR1 PRHDT, CDR2 FYEKMQ (reference sequence). Trimming removed 2 bases from V and 1 base from J; junction bases left unmatched: 1. This CDR3 reads CASSLRLASYEQYF. Written as DNA, the CDR3 is TGTGCCAGCAGCTTACGACTAGCGTCCTACGAGCAGTACTTC.

This clone was seen once. V gene TRBV27 combines with J gene TRBJ1-6; D remains unclear. Looked up from germline, CDR1 is MNHEY and CDR2 is SMNVEV (reference sequence). The CDR3 runs to 15 residues. V was cut by 4 bases and J by 7 bases, with 14 bases left in between. CDR3 in DNA: TGTGCCAGCAGTTCGCGGACGGGAGGGAATTCACCCCTCCACTTT. This sequence encodes CASSSRTGGNSPLHF.

Written as DNA, the CDR3 is TGCGCCAGCAGCCAAGTAGCAGGGGGCTTATATGGCTACACCTTC. Translating gives CASSQVAGGLYGYTF. The V and J genes are TRBV4-1 and TRBJ1-2, with TRBD1 matching over 8 bases. V shed 1 base and J 5 bases; nucleotides not matched to a gene: 6. The germline gives CDR1 MGHRA, CDR2 YSYEKL. This CDR3 has 15 residues.

This clone was picked up one time. The chain uses TRBV10-2 and TRBJ1-5; D is unresolved. This CDR3 spans 14 amino acids. Germline CDR1 and CDR2: WSHSY and SAAADI. The germline V and J ends were trimmed by 4 bases and 0 bases, with 7 bases remaining between them. The CDR3 DNA sequence: TGCGCCAGCAGTGCACGGGGTAGCAATCAGCCCCAGCATTTT. Translated: CASSARGSNQPQHF.

The CDR3 spells CATRGAGWHEQFF. The CDR3 DNA follows: TGTGCCACCCGGGGAGCGGGATGGCATGAGCAGTTCTTC. The V and J genes are TRBV15 and TRBJ2-1; 7 nucleotides align to TRBD2. The V gene's germline CDR1 is LNHNV and CDR2 YYDKDF (reference sequence). Trimming removed 8 bases from V and 8 bases from J; junction bases left unmatched: 9. The CDR3 consists of 13 residues.